The 21 T cell receptor beta chains below come from one sample, sequenced in a study of memory CD4+ T cells and cytomegalovirus serostatus. TCRdb keeps only in-frame clones here, not all; method: immunoSEQ multiplex PCR. This table has around 50,000 clones, around four fifths appearing once. Single viable CD3+CD4+CD8-CD45RO+ cells were sorted as the memory CD4+ T cells. The sequencing input was memory CD4+ T cells from blood. Receptors originate from an adult in good health and CMV-seronegative.

The rearrangement links TRBV28 to TRBJ1-1, with D hard to call. The V end was cut by 2 bases, the J end by 8 bases, with 6 bases between. The CDR3 runs 11 residues. Germline V CDR1 and CDR2: MDHEN, SYDVKM. CDR3 nucleotides: TGTGCCAGCAGTTTAACCAGGGAAGCTTTCTTT. This encodes CASSLTREAFF.

The chain recombines TRBV28 with TRBJ1-5, with D unclear. There are 13 residues in the CDR3. Germline lookup yields CDR1 MDHEN and CDR2 SYDVKM. Trimming took off 7 bases at V and 6 bases at J, with 13 bases between the two ends. The CDR3, as DNA: TGTGCCAGCATCGGGGTTTTGAGTCAGCCCCAGCATTTT. This translates into CASIGVLSQPQHF.

The rearrangement joins TRBV28 to TRBJ1-5; 9 nucleotides line up with TRBD1. Unmatched junction bases numbered 6, after V lost 5 bases and J lost 4 bases. The CDR3 totals 15 residues. Germline values: CDR1 MDHEN, CDR2 SYDVKM. The CDR3 DNA reads as TGTGCCAGCAGTCCCGGGACAGGGTTGAATCAGCCCCAGCATTTT. It yields the protein CASSPGTGLNQPQHF.

The rearrangement joins TRBV29-1 to TRBJ1-1; no clear D. Trimming pared 1 base from V and 0 bases from J, leaving 12 bases between. The germline CDR1 and CDR2 sequences are SQVTM and ANQGSEA. CDR3 length equals 15 residues. The CDR3 spells CSVEGELLMNTEAFF. In nucleotides, the CDR3 is TGCAGCGTTGAAGGAGAGCTCCTAATGAACACTGAAGCTTTCTTT. The whole variable domain, filled in from reference TRBV29-1 and TRBJ1-1, reads SAVISQKPSRDICQRGTSLTIQCQVDSQVTMMFWYRQQPGQSLTLIATANQGSEATYESGFVIDKFPISRPNLTFSTLTVSNMSPEDSSIYLCSVEGELLMNTEAFFGQGTRLTVV.

The CDR3 reads CASSPDGGVAKNIQYF. CDR3 nucleotide sequence: TGTGCCAGCAGCCCGGATGGGGGGGTAGCCAAAAACATTCAGTACTTC. The chain carries TRBV7-2 and TRBJ2-4; 7 positions agree with TRBD2. There are 16 residues in the CDR3. V shed 5 bases, J shed 0 bases, and the junction held 7 bases outside the gene matches. Germline V gene data show CDR1 as SGHTA and CDR2 as FQGNSA.

The chain links TRBV7-3 to TRBJ2-7, with a possible D match to TRBD1 (6 bases). Germline loops: CDR1 SGHTA, CDR2 FQGTGA. Trimming removed 5 bases from V and 0 bases from J, with 17 bases in between. CDR3 length: 16 amino acids. Here the CDR3 DNA reads TGTGCCAGCAGCCTTTACCGGGACATAAGCTCCTACGAGCAGTACTTC. Translating it yields CASSLYRDISSYEQYF.

This clone was counted only a few times. The chain joins TRBV7-2 to TRBJ1-2; possibly TRBD1 for D (6 bases). Looked up from germline, CDR1 is SGHTA and CDR2 is FQGNSA. The CDR3 extends over 12 amino acids. V gave up 5 bases and J gave up 2 bases, with 6 bases separating them. CDR3 protein: CASSQGNYGYTF. The CDR3 DNA follows: TGTGCCAGCAGCCAGGGGAACTATGGCTACACCTTC.

In this sample, this clone turned up a few times. V usage is TRBV20-1 and J usage is TRBJ2-1; D gene unclear. Trimming cost V 6 bases and J 10 bases, with 13 bases left between them. The CDR3 is 11 residues long. Germline-derived CDR1 and CDR2 are DFQATT and SNEGSKA (reference sequence). The CDR3 DNA follows: TGCAGTGCCCCTCGTGAGTGGGAGCAGTTCTTC. It is translated as CSAPREWEQFF.

In its sample, this clone was seen once. The J gene is TRBJ1-6, the V gene TRBV6-5; D is unclear. CDR3 length: 13 residues. Trimming cost V 8 bases and J 5 bases, with 10 bases left between them. Germline V gene lookup returns CDR1 MNHEY and CDR2 SVGAGI. The CDR3 DNA is TGTGCCAGCCGTATGCAGAATAATTCACCCCTCCACTTT. It translates to CASRMQNNSPLHF.

The V and J genes are TRBV29-1 and TRBJ2-1; TRBD1 aligns across 9 bases. Trimming cost V 4 bases and J 5 bases; bases outside gene matches: 15. The CDR3 consists of 17 residues. In germline, CDR1 is SQVTM, CDR2 ANQGSEA. The CDR3 region is CSVVGGTGRVGHNEQFF. DNA of the CDR3: TGCAGCGTTGTCGGGGGGACAGGGCGGGTGGGCCACAATGAGCAGTTCTTC.

The V and J genes are TRBV28 and TRBJ1-5; possible D gene TRBD1, 5 bases. CDR1 and CDR2 (germline): MDHEN, SYDVKM. V was clipped by 5 bases and J by 1 base, with 12 bases between them. The CDR3 extends over 15 amino acids. The CDR3 reads CASSNRGTSNQPQHF. CDR3 coding DNA: TGTGCCAGCAGTAATAGGGGTACGAGCAATCAGCCCCAGCATTTT.

J is TRBJ1-2 and V is TRBV27, with TRBD1 identical over 7 bases. The CDR3 is 15 residues long. From germline, CDR1 is MNHEY and CDR2 SMNVEV (reference sequence). V was pared by 6 bases and J by 6 bases, with 13 bases of the junction left unmatched. The DNA of the CDR3 is TGTGCCAGCAGCCTCCAAGGGGGCAGGGAGAATGGCTACACCTTC. Its translation is CASSLQGGRENGYTF.

This rearrangement joins TRBV4-1 to TRBJ2-5; TRBD2 aligns across 9 bases. The last part of the DNA fits TRBJ2-7 better; the J call may be wrong. This CDR3 contains 15 residues. CDR1 is MGHRA and CDR2 is YSYEKL in the germline V gene. CDR3 DNA sequence: TGCGCCAGCAGCCAAGCCCCTAGCGGGGTCTACGAGCAGTACTTC. Translation gives CASSQAPSGVYEQYF.

V and J are TRBV5-1 and TRBJ2-3; possibly TRBD1 or TRBD2 for D (5 bases each). The CDR3 has 15 residues. The V gene's germline CDR1 is SGHRS and CDR2 YFSETQ. V shed 4 bases and J shed 3 bases, with 15 bases lying between them. CDR3 sequence (DNA): TGCGCCAGCAGCCGAGAGGGGAGCAGAACAGATACGCAGTATTTT. Translation: CASSREGSRTDTQYF.

The J gene is TRBJ2-2, the V gene TRBV30; D uncertain. V dropped 0 bases and J dropped 10 bases, with 9 bases sitting between them. CDR1 is GTSNPN, CDR2 SVGIG, per germline (reference sequence). This CDR3 contains 12 residues. The CDR3 nucleotides read TGTGCCTGGAGTGTACGCAGCACGGAGCTGTTTTTT. Its protein product is CAWSVRSTELFF. Full variable domain (missing parts from reference TRBV30 and TRBJ2-2): SQTIHQWPATLVQPVGSPLSLECTVEGTSNPNLYWYRQAAGRGLQLLFYSVGIGQISSEVPQNLSASRPQDRQFILSSKKLLLSDSGFYLCAWSVRSTELFFGEGSRLTVL.

This clone came up a few times. The rearrangement uses TRBV18 and TRBJ1-1; D gene uncertain. The V end lost 6 bases, the J end lost 3 bases, and 17 bases lay between the germline ends. This CDR3 contains 15 residues. Per the germline V gene, CDR1 is KGHSH and CDR2 is LQKENI. The CDR3 reads CASSPVPGWDTEAFF. The CDR3 nucleotides read TGTGCCAGCTCCCCGGTCCCGGGCTGGGACACTGAAGCTTTCTTT.

This rearrangement joins TRBV7-8 to TRBJ2-5; no definite D call. The CDR3 consists of 12 residues. V gave up 5 bases and J gave up 5 bases, with 9 bases separating them. Germline CDR1 is SGHVS and CDR2 is FQNEAQ. In nucleotides, the CDR3 is TGTGCCAGCAGCCCCCATAGGGAGACCCAGTACTTC. It yields the protein CASSPHRETQYF.

The V call is TRBV11-3, the J call TRBJ2-1; possibly TRBD1 for D (5 bases). The germline V gene encodes CDR1 SGHNT and CDR2 YENEEA. This CDR3 spans 17 amino acids. The V gene lost 1 base and the J gene lost 2 bases, with 15 bases spanning the gap. In nucleotides, the CDR3 is TGTGCCAGCAGCTTAGGGCGTGGCGTCAGGGCCTACAATGAGCAGTTCTTC. Translating gives CASSLGRGVRAYNEQFF.

The V gene is TRBV2, the J gene TRBJ1-5, with 9 bases fitting TRBD1. V lost 5 bases, J lost 6 bases, and 8 bases stayed unmatched. This CDR3 spans 15 amino acids. CDR1 is SNHLY, CDR2 FYNNEI, per germline. CDR3: CASSSRDRVRQPQHF. The CDR3 DNA follows: TGTGCCAGCAGTAGCCGGGACAGGGTACGTCAGCCCCAGCATTTT.

V gene TRBV2 combines with J gene TRBJ2-2; the D gene is possibly TRBD2 (5 bases). CDR3 size: 15 residues. The V gene lost 7 bases and the J gene lost 8 bases, with 20 bases spanning the gap. Germline V gives CDR1 SNHLY, CDR2 FYNNEI. The CDR3, as DNA: TGTGCCAGCAAAGAAGGGAGTTTTTTGGGTGGGGAGCTGTTTTTT. Its translation is CASKEGSFLGGELFF.

This clone appeared a few times. This chain links TRBV29-1 with TRBJ1-1; D is unclear. In germline, CDR1 is SQVTM, CDR2 ANQGSEA. The CDR3 has 13 residues. Trimming stripped 0 bases from V and 4 bases from J, with 9 bases between. The DNA of the CDR3 is TGCAGCGTTGAAGAGGCAGTAGGCACTGAAGCTTTCTTT. Translated, it gives CSVEEAVGTEAFF.